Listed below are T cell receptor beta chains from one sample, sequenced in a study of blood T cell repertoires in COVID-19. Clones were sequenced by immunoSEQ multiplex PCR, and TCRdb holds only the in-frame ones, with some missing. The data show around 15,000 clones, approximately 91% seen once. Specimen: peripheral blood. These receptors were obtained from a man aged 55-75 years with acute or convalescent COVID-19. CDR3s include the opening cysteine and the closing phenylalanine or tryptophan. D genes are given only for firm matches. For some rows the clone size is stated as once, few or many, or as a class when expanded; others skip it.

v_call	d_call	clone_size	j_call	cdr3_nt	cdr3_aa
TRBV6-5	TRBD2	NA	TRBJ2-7	TGTGCCAGCAGAATTGAGCGGGGGGCCTACGAGCAGTACTTC	CASRIERGAYEQYF
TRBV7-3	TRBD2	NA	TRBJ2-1	TGTGCCAGCAGCCCTAGCGGGAGCCAAAACAATGAGCAGTTCTTC	CASSPSGSQNNEQFF
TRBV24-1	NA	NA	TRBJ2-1	TGTGCCACCAGTGCGGGGGGCGTCAATGAGCAGTTCTTC	CATSAGGVNEQFF
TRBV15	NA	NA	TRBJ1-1	TGTGCCACCAGCCCAACGGGAAGTAACACTGAAGCTTTCTTT	CATSPTGSNTEAFF
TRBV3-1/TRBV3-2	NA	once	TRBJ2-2	TGTGCCAGCAGCCCATACACCTCCACCGGGGAGCTGTTTTTT	CASSPYTSTGELFF
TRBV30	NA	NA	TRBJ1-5	TGTGCCTGGAGCGGGGGAAGCAATCAGCCCCAGCATTTT	CAWSGGSNQPQHF
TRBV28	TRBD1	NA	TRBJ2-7	TGTGCCAGCACAGAAGGGGGACAGGGGTCCTACGAGCAGTACTTC	CASTEGGQGSYEQYF
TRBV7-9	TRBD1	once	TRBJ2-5	TGTGCCAGCAGCCGGGACAGGGTGAAAGAGACCCAGTACTTC	CASSRDRVKETQYF
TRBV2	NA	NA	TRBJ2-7	TGTGCCAGCAGCCGGGACTCCTCCACCTACGAGCAGTACTTC	CASSRDSSTYEQYF
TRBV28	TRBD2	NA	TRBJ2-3	TGTGCCAGCAGTTTACAAAGGTTCGGGCTAGCGGGAGCGGATACGCAGTATTTT	CASSLQRFGLAGADTQYF
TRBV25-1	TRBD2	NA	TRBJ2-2	TGTGCCAGCAGTGCGAACGGACTAGCGGGAGGGAACACCGGGGAGCTGTTTTTT	CASSANGLAGGNTGELFF
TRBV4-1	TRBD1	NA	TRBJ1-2	TGCGCCAGCAGCCATGAGACAGGGACGCCCTATGGCTACACCTTC	CASSHETGTPYGYTF
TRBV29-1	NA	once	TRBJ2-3	TGCAGCGTTAGAGCCGGGACAGATACGCAGTATTTT	CSVRAGTDTQYF
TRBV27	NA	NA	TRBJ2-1	TGTGCCAGCAGTCCCACAGGGTTTTGGGCGAATGAGCAGTTCTTC	CASSPTGFWANEQFF
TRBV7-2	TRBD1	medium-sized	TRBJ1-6	TGTGCCAGCAGCGTGGTCGGGACAGGTGATTCACCCCTCCACTTT	CASSVVGTGDSPLHF
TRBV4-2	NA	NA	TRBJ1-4	TGTGCCAGCAGCCAAGATCCCCAGGGAACTAATGAAAAACTGTTTTTT	CASSQDPQGTNEKLFF
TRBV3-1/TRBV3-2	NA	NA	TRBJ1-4	TGTGCGTCAGGGGCAACTAATGAAAAACTGTTTTTT	CASGATNEKLFF
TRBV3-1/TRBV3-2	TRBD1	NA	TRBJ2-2	TGTGCCAGCAGCCCCCGGGACAGGCGGAACACCGGGGAGCTGTTTTTT	CASSPRDRRNTGELFF
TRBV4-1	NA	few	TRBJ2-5	TGCGCCAGCAGCCAAGAAGGGACAACCATCCAAGAGACCCAGTACTTC	CASSQEGTTIQETQYF
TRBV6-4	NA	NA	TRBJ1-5	TGTGCCAGCAGTGACTCGGAGGGCAGGAGGTATAGCAATCAGCCCCAGCATTTT	CASSDSEGRRYSNQPQHF
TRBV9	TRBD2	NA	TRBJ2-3	TGTGCCAGCAGTATTAGCGGGGGGAGCGATACGCAGTATTTT	CASSISGGSDTQYF
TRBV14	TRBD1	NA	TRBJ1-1	TGTGCCAGCAGCGAGTACAGGGGAGGCTTAACTGAAGCTTTCTTT	CASSEYRGGLTEAFF
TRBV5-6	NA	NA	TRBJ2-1	TGTGCCAGCAGCCCGGTGGCGGGGGCGAGGGCCAATGAGCAGTTCTTC	CASSPVAGARANEQFF
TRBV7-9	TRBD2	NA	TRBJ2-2	TGTGCCAGCAGCTCGGCCGGGGGGGCTAGCACCGGGGAGCTGTTTTTT	CASSSAGGASTGELFF
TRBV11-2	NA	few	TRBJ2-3	TGTGCCAGCAGCCCTACCGGCGGGTCCCCCAGCACAGATACGCAGTATTTT	CASSPTGGSPSTDTQYF
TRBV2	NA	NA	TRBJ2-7	TGTGCCAGCAGTGACCTGAACTTATATCCCTACGAGCAGTACTTC	CASSDLNLYPYEQYF
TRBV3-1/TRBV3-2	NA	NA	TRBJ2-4	TGTGCCAGCAGGCCTAGCCTTCTAGCCAAAAACATTCAGTACTTC	CASRPSLLAKNIQYF
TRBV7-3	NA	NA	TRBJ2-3	TGTGCCAGCAGCCCCCTTCTAGCCTCAGATACGCAGTATTTT	CASSPLLASDTQYF
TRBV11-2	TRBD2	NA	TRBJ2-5	TGTGCCAGCAGCTTAGAAGCGGGAGTGGTCGAAGAGACCCAGTACTTC	CASSLEAGVVEETQYF
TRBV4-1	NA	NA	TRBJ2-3	TGCGCCAGCAGCCTGGGGCTAACTAGCACAGATACGCAGTATTTT	CASSLGLTSTDTQYF
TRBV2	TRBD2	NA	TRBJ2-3	TGTGCCAGCGGCGGGGGGGGCCTACGGGGTACGCAGTATTTT	CASGGGGLRGTQYF
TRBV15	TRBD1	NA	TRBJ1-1	TGTGCCACCAGCAGAGATAAGGGGGCGAACACTGAAGCTTTCTTT	CATSRDKGANTEAFF
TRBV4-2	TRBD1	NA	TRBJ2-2	TGTGCCAGCAGCCGAGAAAGTGGGACAGGAAACACCGGGGAGCTGTTTTTT	CASSRESGTGNTGELFF
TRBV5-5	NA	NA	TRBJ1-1	TGTGCCAGCAGCTTCGCGGGCGGGGGAGGCACTGAAGCTTTCTTT	CASSFAGGGGTEAFF
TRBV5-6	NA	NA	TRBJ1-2	TGTGCCAGCAGCCCAGGGAACTATGGCTACACCTTC	CASSPGNYGYTF
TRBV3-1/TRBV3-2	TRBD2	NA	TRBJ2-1	TGTGCCAGCAGCCGAGTAGCGGGAGCCGTCTACAATGAGCAGTTCTTC	CASSRVAGAVYNEQFF
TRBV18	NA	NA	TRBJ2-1	TGTGCCAGCTCACCTAACTCCGGACAGCTCAATGAGCAGTTCTTC	CASSPNSGQLNEQFF
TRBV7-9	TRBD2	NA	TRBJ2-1	TGTGCCAGCAGCACCGGGACTAGCGGGGAGTTAGTCAATGAGCAGTTCTTC	CASSTGTSGELVNEQFF
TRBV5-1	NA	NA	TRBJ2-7	TGCGCCAGCAGCGCCCGGCCCGGGACTGGGGACGCCGAGCAGTACTTC	CASSARPGTGDAEQYF
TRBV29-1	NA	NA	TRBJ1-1	TGCAGCGTACGGACACGGGAGTACACTGAAGCTTTCTTT	CSVRTREYTEAFF
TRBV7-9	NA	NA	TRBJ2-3	TGTGCCAGCACCCCTTCGACTAGCACAGATACGCAGTATTTT	CASTPSTSTDTQYF